These T cell receptor beta chains were read from a single sample in a study of shared T cell receptors in the human thymus. Clones were sequenced by immunoSEQ multiplex PCR, and TCRdb holds only the in-frame ones, with some missing. The table has about 660,000 clones, 70% to 90% seen once. These records were also assigned to another study, of human thymus T cells.

Material for sequencing was thymocytes. These receptors were obtained from a boy under three years old with a congenital heart defect. CDR3s include the opening cysteine and the closing phenylalanine or tryptophan. D genes are given only for firm matches. Size values are once, few and many counts, or a class for expanded clones, and some rows have none.

abundance: -
d_gene: TRBD2
j_gene: TRBJ2-3
v_gene: TRBV7-3
CDR3aa: CASSLGLAGGASTDTQYF
CDR3nt: TGTGCCAGCAGCTTGGGACTAGCGGGAGGGGCAAGCACAGATACGCAGTATTTT

abundance: -
d_gene: -
j_gene: TRBJ2-7
v_gene: TRBV28
CDR3aa: CASSLSGVRYEQYF
CDR3nt: TGTGCCAGCAGTTTATCCGGGGTTCGGTACGAGCAGTACTTC

abundance: -
d_gene: -
j_gene: TRBJ1-5
v_gene: TRBV27
CDR3aa: CASSLLGNQPQHF
CDR3nt: TGTGCCAGCAGTTTATTAGGCAATCAGCCCCAGCATTTT

abundance: -
d_gene: -
j_gene: TRBJ2-7
v_gene: TRBV5-6
CDR3aa: CASSLHSPALYEQYF
CDR3nt: TGTGCCAGCAGCTTGCACAGCCCTGCACTCTACGAGCAGTACTTC

abundance: -
d_gene: TRBD2
j_gene: TRBJ2-1
v_gene: TRBV29-1
CDR3aa: CSARAREGGYNEQFF
CDR3nt: TGCAGCGCTCGGGCCCGGGAGGGGGGCTACAATGAGCAGTTCTTC

abundance: -
d_gene: -
j_gene: TRBJ2-3
v_gene: TRBV6-1
CDR3aa: CASSVGTPFTDTQYF
CDR3nt: TGTGCCAGCAGCGTAGGGACACCATTCACAGATACGCAGTATTTT

abundance: -
d_gene: -
j_gene: TRBJ2-7
v_gene: TRBV19
CDR3aa: CASSTGLIYEQYF
CDR3nt: TGTGCCAGTAGTACAGGGCTGATCTACGAGCAGTACTTC

abundance: -
d_gene: -
j_gene: TRBJ2-3
v_gene: TRBV4-1
CDR3aa: CASSLGTTDTQYF
CDR3nt: TGCGCCAGCAGCCTCGGGACTACAGATACGCAGTATTTT

abundance: -
d_gene: -
j_gene: TRBJ2-7
v_gene: TRBV4-2
CDR3aa: CASSHLYGYEQYF
CDR3nt: TGTGCCAGCAGCCACCTATACGGTTACGAGCAGTACTTC

abundance: -
d_gene: -
j_gene: TRBJ2-3
v_gene: TRBV11-2
CDR3aa: CASSTETQYF
CDR3nt: TGTGCCAGCAGCACAGAAACGCAGTATTTT

abundance: -
d_gene: -
j_gene: TRBJ2-7
v_gene: TRBV13
CDR3aa: CASSLGALAHSYEQYF
CDR3nt: TGTGCCAGCAGCTTAGGCGCGCTAGCGCACTCCTACGAGCAGTACTTC

abundance: once
d_gene: -
j_gene: TRBJ1-4
v_gene: TRBV15
CDR3aa: CATSRDLNGLYATNEKLFF
CDR3nt: TGTGCCACCAGCAGAGATCTCAACGGACTGTATGCAACTAATGAAAAACTGTTTTTT

abundance: -
d_gene: TRBD1
j_gene: TRBJ2-5
v_gene: TRBV27
CDR3aa: CASSPGTGRAQETQYF
CDR3nt: TGTGCCAGCAGTCCGGGGACAGGGCGGGCACAAGAGACCCAGTACTTC

abundance: -
d_gene: -
j_gene: TRBJ2-7
v_gene: TRBV11-2
CDR3aa: CASRITGDGQYF
CDR3nt: TGTGCCAGCAGGATAACGGGAGACGGGCAGTACTTC

abundance: -
d_gene: TRBD2
j_gene: TRBJ2-7
v_gene: TRBV7-9
CDR3aa: CASKNSGDGYEQYF
CDR3nt: TGTGCCAGCAAAAATAGCGGGGACGGCTACGAGCAGTACTTC

abundance: -
d_gene: -
j_gene: TRBJ1-1
v_gene: TRBV4-3
CDR3aa: CASSRQTNTEAFF
CDR3nt: TGCGCCAGCAGCCGACAGACGAACACTGAAGCTTTCTTT

abundance: -
d_gene: TRBD1
j_gene: TRBJ1-1
v_gene: TRBV4-2
CDR3aa: CASSPRGQEVIKSLGAFF
CDR3nt: TGTGCCAGCAGCCCACGGGGACAGGAAGTTATCAAATCCCTGGGGGCTTTCTTT

abundance: -
d_gene: -
j_gene: TRBJ2-5
v_gene: TRBV10-2
CDR3aa: CASTRVDSTVETQYF
CDR3nt: TGCGCCAGCACCCGAGTGGACAGTACCGTGGAGACCCAGTACTTC

abundance: few
d_gene: -
j_gene: TRBJ2-1
v_gene: TRBV19
CDR3aa: CASSTRKGVPYEQFF
CDR3nt: TGTGCCAGTAGTACCCGAAAGGGGGTCCCCTATGAGCAGTTCTTC

abundance: -
d_gene: -
j_gene: TRBJ2-3
v_gene: TRBV7-6
CDR3aa: CASSGRTDTDTQYF
CDR3nt: TGTGCCAGCAGCGGAAGGACAGACACAGATACGCAGTATTTT

abundance: -
d_gene: TRBD2
j_gene: TRBJ2-3
v_gene: TRBV11-2
CDR3aa: CASSLVPFGRENTDTQYF
CDR3nt: TGTGCCAGCAGCTTAGTCCCCTTTGGGCGGGAGAACACAGATACGCAGTATTTT

abundance: -
d_gene: TRBD2
j_gene: TRBJ2-2
v_gene: TRBV4-3
CDR3aa: CASSQDGGSGRTGELFF
CDR3nt: TGCGCCAGCAGCCAAGACGGCGGGAGTGGACGTACCGGGGAGCTGTTTTTT

abundance: -
d_gene: -
j_gene: TRBJ2-1
v_gene: TRBV30
CDR3aa: CAWSVPRSPGTFGNEQFF
CDR3nt: TGTGCCTGGAGTGTCCCGAGATCCCCGGGGACATTTGGAAATGAGCAGTTCTTC

abundance: -
d_gene: -
j_gene: TRBJ2-1
v_gene: TRBV14
CDR3aa: CASSQGADGSHNEQFF
CDR3nt: TGTGCCAGCAGCCAAGGGGCTGACGGCTCCCACAATGAGCAGTTCTTC

abundance: once
d_gene: -
j_gene: TRBJ2-4
v_gene: TRBV9
CDR3aa: CASSRGRVKNIQYF
CDR3nt: TGTGCCAGCAGCAGGGGTCGGGTCAAAAACATTCAGTACTTC

abundance: -
d_gene: TRBD2
j_gene: TRBJ2-2
v_gene: TRBV4-2
CDR3aa: CASSQDRGKREAPRAGELFF
CDR3nt: TGTGCCAGCAGCCAAGATCGGGGGAAGCGGGAGGCCCCTAGGGCCGGGGAGCTGTTTTTT

abundance: -
d_gene: -
j_gene: TRBJ2-3
v_gene: TRBV20-1
CDR3aa: CSARGTDTQYF
CDR3nt: TGCAGTGCTCGGGGAACAGATACGCAGTATTTT